Following are 22 T cell receptor beta chains from one sample sequenced in a study of cytomegalovirus exposure and HLA in healthy donors. Amplification used 60 Vbeta primers and 13 Jbeta primers. The data were produced by immunoSEQ multiplex PCR, yet TCRdb's version contains in-frame clones alone and is incomplete. The data show more than 70,000 clones, 77% seen once. Sequences were obtained from PBMCs. Receptors were obtained from a boy younger than 18 in good health and CMV-seronegative.

This clone was detected only a few times. This sequence joins TRBV19 and TRBJ1-2; 7 nucleotides align to TRBD1. V gave up 7 bases and J gave up 6 bases; unmatched junction bases: 11. Germline-derived CDR1 and CDR2 are LNHDA and SQIVND (reference sequence). The CDR3 contains 14 residues. The CDR3 loop is CASTIQQGRNGYTF. The CDR3, as DNA: TGTGCCAGTACCATCCAACAGGGGAGGAATGGCTACACCTTC.

V and J are TRBV5-6 and TRBJ2-7; 8 bases fit TRBD1. The germline V gene has CDR1 SGHDT and CDR2 YYEEEE. CDR3 length: 16 amino acids. The ends lost 4 bases at V and 1 base at J; junction bases unmatched: 10. DNA of the CDR3: TGTGCCAGCAGCCCCCTCCCGGGACAGGAATCCTACGAGCAGTACTTC. This sequence encodes CASSPLPGQESYEQYF.

The rearrangement uses TRBV27 and TRBJ1-2; TRBD1 aligns across 8 bases. The CDR3 consists of 13 residues. V lost 8 bases to trimming and J lost 3 bases; unmatched junction nucleotides: 5. Germline-derived CDR1 and CDR2 are MNHEY and SMNVEV (reference sequence). The CDR3 DNA reads TGTGCCAGCTCGGGGGACAGGTACTATGGCTACACCTTC. This translates into CASSGDRYYGYTF.

This clone has only one observation. This chain joins TRBV11-2 and TRBJ1-2, with D hard to call. Germline V CDR1 and CDR2: SGHAT, FQNNGV. The CDR3 spans 15 residues. V shed 2 bases and J shed 3 bases, with 13 bases lying between them. DNA for the CDR3: TGTGCCAGCAGCTTATTTGGAGAAGAGGACTATGGCTACACCTTC. It translates to CASSLFGEEDYGYTF.

This clone was counted only a few times. The V and J genes are TRBV28 and TRBJ1-1; 7 bases map to TRBD1. The J segment lost 0 bases and the V segment lost 7 bases, leaving 20 bases of the junction unmatched. CDR1 and CDR2 from the germline V gene are MDHEN and SYDVKM. This CDR3 has 19 residues. CDR3 amino acids: CASTRHGRGRFRMNTEAFF. The CDR3 nucleotides are TGTGCCAGCACCAGACACGGGAGGGGGCGATTTAGAATGAACACTGAAGCTTTCTTT. The full variable domain, rest sourced from reference TRBV28 and TRBJ1-1, is DVKVTQSSRYLVKRTGEKVFLECVQDMDHENMFWYRQDPGLGLRLIYFSYDVKMKEKGDIPEGYSVSREKKERFSLILESASTNQTSMYLCASTRHGRGRFRMNTEAFFGQGTRLTVV.

This chain uses TRBV5-1 with TRBJ1-2, with D possibly being TRBD1 (6 bases). Germline V gene lookup returns CDR1 SGHRS and CDR2 YFSETQ. V was shortened by 4 bases and J by 1 base, with 17 bases between the two germline ends. The CDR3 covers 16 residues. The CDR3 loop is CASSLSPGTINYGYTF. DNA of the CDR3: TGCGCCAGCAGCCTTAGTCCCGGGACAATTAACTATGGCTACACCTTC.

V usage is TRBV25-1 and J usage is TRBJ1-1, with a tentative D call TRBD1 (5 bases). This CDR3 is 14 amino acids long. Germline loops: CDR1 MGHDK, CDR2 SYGVNS. Trimming took off 9 bases at V and 0 bases at J, with 14 bases between the two ends. CDR3 bases: TGTGCCAGTGGAGACAGCAGCATGAACACTGAAGCTTTCTTT. Translated: CASGDSSMNTEAFF.

The chain combines TRBV7-9 with TRBJ1-1; D may be TRBD1 (5 bases). Germline CDR1 SEHNR, CDR2 FQNEAQ (reference sequence). The CDR3 contains 14 residues. The ends were cut back, 1 base at V and 12 bases at J, with 18 bases in the middle. The CDR3 sequence is CASSLGGTWGVSFF. As DNA, the CDR3 is TGTGCCAGCAGCTTAGGGGGGACTTGGGGAGTATCTTTCTTT.

CDR3 region: CASSYYVGAYEQYF. The DNA for the CDR3 is TGTGCCAGCAGTTACTACGTAGGGGCCTACGAGCAGTACTTC. The chain employs TRBV6-5 and TRBJ2-7; D is perhaps TRBD1 (5 bases). The germline V and J ends were trimmed by 1 base and 2 bases, with 9 bases remaining between them. In germline, CDR1 is MNHEY, CDR2 SVGAGI. The CDR3 loop spans 14 amino acids.

The chain recombines TRBV7-3 with TRBJ2-7, with 9 bases aligning to TRBD1. The J segment lost 6 bases and the V segment lost 1 base, leaving 4 bases of the junction unmatched. In germline, CDR1 is SGHTA, CDR2 FQGTGA. The CDR3 extends over 14 amino acids. This chain's CDR3 is CASSLIGTGSEQYF. In DNA, the CDR3 is TGTGCCAGCAGCTTAATCGGGACAGGGTCCGAGCAGTACTTC.

The genes are TRBV4-3 and TRBJ2-7; 8 bases fit TRBD1. The CDR3 totals 17 residues. J lost 3 bases, V lost 0 bases, and 10 bases had no gene match. CDR1 is LGHNA and CDR2 is YSLEER in the germline V gene. CDR3 loop: CASSQDRRNRGDYEQYF. CDR3 nucleotides: TGCGCCAGCAGCCAAGATCGACGTAACAGGGGGGACTACGAGCAGTACTTC.

The rearrangement links TRBV27 to TRBJ1-1; no reliable D call. Germline values: CDR1 MNHEY, CDR2 SMNVEV (reference sequence). V was clipped by 8 bases and J by 1 base, with 8 bases between them. This CDR3 region has 12 residues. The CDR3 protein is CASGLTNTEAFF. The CDR3 nucleotides are TGTGCCAGCGGACTGACGAACACTGAAGCTTTCTTT.

V and J are TRBV18 and TRBJ1-3; D remains unclear. This CDR3 region has 15 residues. Germline V gene sequence: CDR1 KGHSH, CDR2 LQKENI. Trimming took 6 bases from V and 1 from J, leaving 13 bases between them. As DNA, the CDR3 is TGTGCCAGCTCCCACACAGTGGTTTCTGGAAACACCATATATTTT. Encoded protein: CASSHTVVSGNTIYF.

The chain combines TRBV30 with TRBJ1-1; TRBD1 agrees at 8 bases. The germline gives CDR1 GTSNPN, CDR2 SVGIG (reference sequence). This CDR3 is built from 15 residues. Losses at the gene ends were 1 base for V and 4 bases for J; bases not matched to a gene: 8. CDR3 amino acids: CAWSEYNRGITEAFF. The DNA for the CDR3 is TGTGCCTGGAGTGAATACAACAGGGGGATCACTGAAGCTTTCTTT.

This clone has just one count. The genes are TRBV5-4 and TRBJ2-3, with 10 bases lining up with TRBD2. Germline CDR1 is SGHNT and CDR2 is YYREEE (reference sequence). The CDR3 covers 16 residues. V lost 4 bases and J lost 2; bases outside the gene matches: 7. CDR3 region: CASSPGLADHTDTQYF. CDR3 nucleotide sequence: TGTGCCAGCAGCCCCGGACTAGCGGATCACACAGATACGCAGTATTTT. The variable domain in full, with the rest retrieved from reference TRBV5-4 and TRBJ2-3, is ETGVTQSPTHLIKTRGQQVTLRCSSQSGHNTVSWYQQALGQGPQFIFQYYREEENGRGNFPPRFSGLQFPNYSSELNVNALELDDSALYLCASSPGLADHTDTQYFGPGTRLTVL.

By share of the sample, this clone is medium-sized. This rearrangement joins TRBV6-4 to TRBJ2-5; TRBD2 is a possible D gene (5 bases). V was cut by 2 bases and J by 7 bases, with 11 bases left in between. CDR3 length equals 13 residues. Germline V gene data show CDR1 as MRHNA and CDR2 as SNTAGT. CDR3 loop: CASSDGLGRTQYF. The CDR3 nucleotides are TGTGCCAGCAGTGACGGACTGGGGAGGACCCAGTACTTC.

The CDR3 coding sequence is TGTGCCAGCAAACCTAGCGGGACTGAAAGCAATACGCAGTATTTT. Protein sequence: CASKPSGTESNTQYF. This sequence joins TRBV9 and TRBJ2-3; TRBD2 aligns across 9 bases. With 6 bases clipped from V and 7 bases from J, the junction kept 12 bases outside the gene matches. Looked up from germline, CDR1 is SGDLS and CDR2 is YYNGEE. This CDR3 has 15 amino acids. Full variable domain (remainder filled in from reference TRBV9 and TRBJ2-3): DSGVTQTPKHLITATGQRVTLRCSPRSGDLSVYWYQQSLDQGLQFLIQYYNGEERAKGNILERFSAQQFPDLHSELNLSSLELGDSALYFCASKPSGTESNTQYFGPGTRLTVL.

In DNA form, the CDR3 reads TGTGCCAGCAGCCCCCCGTTGGGAGGAGCTTTCTTT. Translated: CASSPPLGGAFF. The chain carries TRBV9 and TRBJ1-1; D is ambiguous. The germline gives CDR1 SGDLS, CDR2 YYNGEE. V was clipped by 4 bases and J by 10 bases, with 14 bases between them. This CDR3 comprises 12 residues.

This chain links TRBV25-1 with TRBJ2-7; D may be TRBD1 (6 bases). The V gene lost 0 bases and the J gene lost 2 bases, with 8 bases spanning the gap. This CDR3 region has 14 residues. Germline values: CDR1 MGHDK, CDR2 SYGVNS. CDR3 in DNA: TGTGCCAGCAGTGAATATAGGACAGCCTACGAGCAGTACTTC. Its translation: CASSEYRTAYEQYF.

This clone was observed a few times. The V call is TRBV27, the J call TRBJ1-5, with D unclear. V gave up 3 bases and J gave up 6 bases, with 9 bases separating them. The CDR3 spans 13 residues. CDR1 is MNHEY and CDR2 is SMNVEV in the germline V gene (reference sequence). This chain's CDR3 is CASSLGGFQPQHF. The CDR3 DNA sequence: TGTGCCAGCAGTTTGGGAGGGTTTCAGCCCCAGCATTTT.

CDR3 nucleotides: TGCGCCAGTCAGCTCCAGGGGAACACTGAAGCTTTCTTT. Translation gives CASQLQGNTEAFF. J is TRBJ1-1 and V is TRBV10-1, with D perhaps matching TRBD1 (5 bases). Trimming took 9 bases from V and 1 from J, leaving 12 bases between them. The CDR3 spans 13 residues. Per germline, CDR1 WNHNN and CDR2 SYGVQD (reference sequence).

In nucleotides, the CDR3 is TGTGCCAGCAGTTACACAGGGGGCTACGAGCAGTACTTC. This gives the protein CASSYTGGYEQYF. The chain employs TRBV27 and TRBJ2-7; the match to TRBD1 covers 8 bases. The CDR3 is 13 residues long. Germline V gives CDR1 MNHEY, CDR2 SMNVEV (reference sequence). V lost 4 bases and J lost 3; bases outside the gene matches: 2.